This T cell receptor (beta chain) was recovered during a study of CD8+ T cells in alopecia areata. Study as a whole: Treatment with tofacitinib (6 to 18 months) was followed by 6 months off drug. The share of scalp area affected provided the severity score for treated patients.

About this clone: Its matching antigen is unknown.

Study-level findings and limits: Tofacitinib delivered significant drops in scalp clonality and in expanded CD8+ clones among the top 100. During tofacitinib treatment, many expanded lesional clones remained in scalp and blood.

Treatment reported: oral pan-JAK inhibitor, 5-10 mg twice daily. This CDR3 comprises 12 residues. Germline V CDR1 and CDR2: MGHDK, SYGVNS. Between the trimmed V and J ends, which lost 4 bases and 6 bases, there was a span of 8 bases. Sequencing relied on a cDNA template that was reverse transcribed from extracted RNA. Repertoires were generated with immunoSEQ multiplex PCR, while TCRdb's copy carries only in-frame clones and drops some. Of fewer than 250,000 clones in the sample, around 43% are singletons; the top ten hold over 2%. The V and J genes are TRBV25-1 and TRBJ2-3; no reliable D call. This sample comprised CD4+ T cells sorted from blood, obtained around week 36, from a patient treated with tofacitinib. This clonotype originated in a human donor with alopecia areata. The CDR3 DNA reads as TGTGCCAGCAGTGGAGGAGTGGATACGCAGTATTTT. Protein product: CASSGGVDTQYF.